The rows below give T cell receptor delta chains drawn from one sample of a study of gammadelta T cells in human blood. TCRdb re-called the RT-PCR reads via CATT. The table shows over a thousand delta-chain clones, with around 23% occurring only once. The sequenced sample was non-Vgamma9Vdelta2 gamma-delta T cells from infant blood. These receptors came from a human donor. CDR3s include the opening cysteine and the closing phenylalanine or tryptophan. A D gene is named only where the DNA matches it firmly. Part of the rows lack a size; the others show once, few, many or a class for expanded clones.

size	V	D	J	DNA	CDR3
medium-sized	TRDV1	TRDD3	TRDJ1	TGTGCTCTTGGGGAAAGTCTTCCCGTACTGGGGGAGACCACCGATAAACTCATCTTT	CALGESLPVLGETTDKLIF
medium-sized	TRDV1	TRDD3	TRDJ1	TGTGCTCTTGGGGAACTCCTACTGGGGGCCGTCCCGTACACCGATAAACTCATCTTT	CALGELLLGAVPYTDKLIF
large	TRDV1	TRDD3	TRDJ2	TGTGCTCTTGGGGAGCCACGTTCTTCCTGGTTACACGCCTGGGGGATACGTGGGACAGCACAACTCTTCTTT	CALGEPRSSWLHAWGIRGTAQLFF
few	TRDV1	-	TRDJ1	TGTGCTCTTGGGGAACCGATTTTGCCCAGCCTCTTCGATAAACTCATCTTT	CALGEPILPSLFDKLIF
large	TRDV3	-	TRDJ1	TGTGCCTTTCAAAGGGTGTACACCGATAAACTCATCTTT	CAFQRVYTDKLIF
-	TRDV1	TRDD3	TRDJ1	TGTGCTCTTGGGGACCCTTCATTTCCCGTACTGGGGGATAAGGGGGGTTACACCGATAAACTCATCTTT	CALGDPSFPVLGDKGGYTDKLIF
-	TRDV1	TRDD3	TRDJ1	TGTGCTCTTGGCGAGAAGGGGGATCCGCTCTACACCGATAAACTCATCTTT	CALGEKGDPLYTDKLIF
few	TRDV1	-	TRDJ1	TGTGCTCTTGGGAAGAATAGGGGACCGGGGGTTGACACCGATAAACTCATCTTT	CALGKNRGPGVDTDKLIF
medium-sized	TRDV1	TRDD3	TRDJ1	TGTGCTCTTGGGGAACTTCCTTACTGGGGGACTATCTCAGGCGATAAACTCATCTTT	CALGELPYWGTISGDKLIF
large	TRDV1	-	TRDJ1	TGTGCTCTTGGGGAAAGTAATGCGGGGATTAAACTCATCTTT	CALGESNAGIKLIF
medium-sized	TRDV1	TRDD3	TRDJ1	TGTGCTCTTGGGGAGAAACTGGGGGATAATGAGCCCGATAAACTCATCTTT	CALGEKLGDNEPDKLIF
large	TRDV1	TRDD3	TRDJ1	TGTGCTCTTGGGAAGGCTGGGGGATATGGACTCATCTTT	CALGKAGGYGLIF
-	TRDV1	TRDD3	TRDJ1	TGTGCTCTTGGGGAATTGAAGGGCTTTCCGTACTGGGGGAACTACACCGATAAACTCATCTTT	CALGELKGFPYWGNYTDKLIF
large	TRDV3	TRDD3	TRDJ1	TGTGCCGTTGCTCCCCCTCGTACTGGGGGATACGCTTCAGCCGATAAACTCATCTTT	CAVAPPRTGGYASADKLIF
few	TRDV3	-	TRDJ1	TGTGCCTTTCCTACGGTGGGACTGGATCCTTCGTACACCGATAAACTCATCTTT	CAFPTVGLDPSYTDKLIF
-	TRDV1	TRDD3	TRDJ1	TGTGCTCTTGGGGAACGATTTCCCCGGGCGGGCTTGGGGGACACCCCTATATACACCGATAAACTCATCTTT	CALGERFPRAGLGDTPIYTDKLIF
large	TRDV1	-	TRDJ1	TGTGCTCTTGGGGAACTAGAGCAACTGGGTTACGACGGGTGTCGGACCGATAAACTCATCTTT	CALGELEQLGYDGCRTDKLIF
few	TRDV3	TRDD3	TRDJ1	TGTGCCTCAACTCCTACGATTGGGGATACAGAACACAAACCCATACATACCGATAAACTCATCTTT	CASTPTIGDTEHKPIHTDKLIF
large	TRDV1	TRDD3	TRDJ1	TGTGCTCTTGGAGTTATAGGCCTTCCTAGAGTCTGGGGGATAATTGTGGAAAAACTCATCTTT	CALGVIGLPRVWGIIVEKLIF
medium-sized	TRDV1	-	TRDJ1	TGTGCTCTTGGGGGAGGCCTTCCCCTTAATAAACTCATCTTT	CALGGGLPLNKLIF
medium-sized	TRDV1	TRDD3	TRDJ1	TGTGCTCTTGGGGAACCGTACTACGTACCCCTTTACTGGGGGATACGCGAAAAGACCGATAAACTCATCTTT	CALGEPYYVPLYWGIREKTDKLIF
large	TRDV1	TRDD3	TRDJ1	TGTGCTCTTGGGGAACCTGCGCCAAAACTGGGGGATGCATCCTCTTACACCGATAAACTCATCTTT	CALGEPAPKLGDASSYTDKLIF
large	TRDV3	-	TRDJ1	TGTGCCTTTAGTGTAGGCGGACCCCCCGCCCGCACCGATAAACTCATCTTT	CAFSVGGPPARTDKLIF
-	TRDV1	TRDD3	TRDJ1	TGTGCTCTTGGGGAACTTGGGTACCATACTGGGGGATACGTAAGCACCGATAAACTCATCTTT	CALGELGYHTGGYVSTDKLIF
medium-sized	TRDV1	TRDD2	TRDJ1	TGTGCTCTTGGGGACGGACCTTCCTACCCTGGGGTTTACGATAAACTCATCTTT	CALGDGPSYPGVYDKLIF
-	TRDV1	TRDD3	TRDJ1	TGTGCTCTTGGGGCCATTCCGTTGGGGGATAAGAACACCGATAAACTCATCTTT	CALGAIPLGDKNTDKLIF
large	TRDV1	TRDD3	TRDJ1	TGTGCTCTTGGGGAACGAGGGCCTCCCAATTTACTGGGGGGCCACTGGCGCCTCCCTTACACCGATAAACTCATCTTT	CALGERGPPNLLGGHWRLPYTDKLIF
-	TRDV1	TRDD3	TRDJ1	TGTGCTCTTGGGGAATCGTCGCTCCTGGGGGATAACCTCACCGATAAACTCATCTTT	CALGESSLLGDNLTDKLIF
few	TRDV1	-	TRDJ2	TGTGCTCTTGGGGAACCCCGCCCTATTGCCCTGACAGCACAACTCTTCTTT	CALGEPRPIALTAQLFF
medium-sized	TRDV1	-	TRDJ1	TGTGCTCTTGGGGAACACTCATTATTCATGTACACCGATAAACTCATCTTT	CALGEHSLFMYTDKLIF
medium-sized	TRDV1	-	TRDJ1	TGTGCTCTTGGGGTGCGGGGGGACACAACGGCCACCGATAAACTCATCTTT	CALGVRGDTTATDKLIF
large	TRDV1	TRDD2	TRDJ1	TGTGCTCTTGGGGAACCCTCTTTCCTACGTCTCGGGGCCTACACCGATAAACTCATCTTT	CALGEPSFLRLGAYTDKLIF
large	TRAV36/DV7	TRDD3	TRDJ1	TGTGCTGTGGAGGGGGGATACGTGGCCGATAAACTCATCTTT	CAVEGGYVADKLIF
medium-sized	TRDV1	TRDD3	TRDJ1	TGTGCTCTTGTCGGGGATACCAGGACTGGGGGATCTTTTTACACCGATAAACTCATCTTT	CALVGDTRTGGSFYTDKLIF
large	TRDV3	TRDD3	TRDJ1	TGTGCCTTCCAACATCCAAAGGATTTCCTACGGGGGATACGCGGGAAACTCATCTTT	CAFQHPKDFLRGIRGKLIF
large	TRDV2	TRDD2	TRDJ1	TGTGCCTGTGACAAGTCTCGGTCTTCCTACCAAGGGGGGAAGACCGATAAACTCATCTTT	CACDKSRSSYQGGKTDKLIF
large	TRDV1	-	TRDJ1	TGTGCTCTTGGGGAAGACAGGCGCTTCCTAGGCTGGGGGCCTCACACCGATAAACTCATCTTT	CALGEDRRFLGWGPHTDKLIF
medium-sized	TRDV1	TRDD3	TRDJ1	TGTGCTCTTGGGGAATTTCGTTTCCTTGACTGGGGGATATTCAGATACACCGATAAACTCATCTTT	CALGEFRFLDWGIFRYTDKLIF
medium-sized	TRDV1	-	TRDJ1	TGTGCTCTTGGGGACGCCGGTCCCGCGTCCCCCAAGTACACCGATAAACTCATCTTT	CALGDAGPASPKYTDKLIF
-	TRDV1	-	TRDJ2	TGTGCTCTTGGGGACCCCCCTCCTCTACTCATCTATCCATACTGGGTAGGATCAGCTTTGACAGCACAACTCTTCTTT	CALGDPPPLLIYPYWVGSALTAQLFF
medium-sized	TRDV3	TRDD3	TRDJ1	TGTGCCTTTAGGGGGATACCTAGGATCGATAAACTCATCTTT	CAFRGIPRIDKLIF
medium-sized	TRDV1	-	TRDJ1	TGTGCTCTTGGGGAACCGGCTCCGGAATATGGTCCCTACACCGATAAACTCATCTTT	CALGEPAPEYGPYTDKLIF
medium-sized	TRDV1	TRDD3	TRDJ1	TGTGCTCTTGGGGAACTTTCAAAAGTTTGGGCTTCTGCATACTGGGGGAGACGGTACACCGATAAACTCATCTTT	CALGELSKVWASAYWGRRYTDKLIF
large	TRDV3	-	TRDJ1	TGTGCCTTTGCCCCGGCCTTCCTACTGCTGGGGGATGGGGGAGCCGATAAACTCATCTTT	CAFAPAFLLLGDGGADKLIF
few	TRDV1	TRDD3	TRDJ1	TGTGCTCTTGGGGAACTTTTTATACTGGGGGATATTAGGACCCTCACCGATAAACTCATCTTT	CALGELFILGDIRTLTDKLIF
medium-sized	TRDV1	-	TRDJ1	TGTGCTCTTGGGGAATCCTTGTTCACCGATAAACTCATCTTT	CALGESLFTDKLIF
-	TRDV1	TRDD3	TRDJ1	TGTGCTCTTGGGGAGCCTTCCCCTACTGGGGGATACACCGATAAACTCATCTTT	CALGEPSPTGGYTDKLIF
medium-sized	TRDV3	TRDD3	TRDJ1	TGTGCCTTCTCCTCATCAGTGGGGGATACGCGGGGACTTTACACCGATAAACTCATCTTT	CAFSSSVGDTRGLYTDKLIF
-	TRDV1	TRDD3	TRDJ1	TGTGCTCTTGGGGAACGGGCTCGGGGGGGACTAGAAGCTTTGGGTTGGGGGATACGCGGAGAAACCGATAAACTCATCTTT	CALGERARGGLEALGWGIRGETDKLIF
medium-sized	TRDV3	-	TRDJ2	TGTGCCTTTAGCTTCCTACGGTCTAACTGGGGCCCCCTAGGAGCACAACTCTTCTTT	CAFSFLRSNWGPLGAQLFF
large	TRAV29/DV5	TRDD3	TRDJ1	TGTGCAGCTCGCCTCCTCATACTGGGGGACGCCTCGTACACCGATAAACTCATCTTT	CAARLLILGDASYTDKLIF
large	TRDV1	TRDD3	TRDJ1	TGTGCTCTTGGGGAACACTTCCACCCCTTGTACTGGGGGATACAGTTTCCCGATAAACTCATCTTT	CALGEHFHPLYWGIQFPDKLIF
large	TRDV1	-	TRDJ1	TGTGCTCTTGGGGAACAGCTTTTAAGCGTTACTCCTTTTAATTACACCGATAAACTCATCTTT	CALGEQLLSVTPFNYTDKLIF
large	TRDV1	TRDD3	TRDJ1	TGTGCTCTTAAACCTGGGGGATTCAACTCTAACACCGATAAACTCATCTTT	CALKPGGFNSNTDKLIF
few	TRDV1	TRDD2	TRDJ1	TGTGCTCTTGGGCCCCCCTTCCTACGATCCGTACTGGGGAATACGGTGTACACCGATAAACTCATCTTT	CALGPPFLRSVLGNTVYTDKLIF